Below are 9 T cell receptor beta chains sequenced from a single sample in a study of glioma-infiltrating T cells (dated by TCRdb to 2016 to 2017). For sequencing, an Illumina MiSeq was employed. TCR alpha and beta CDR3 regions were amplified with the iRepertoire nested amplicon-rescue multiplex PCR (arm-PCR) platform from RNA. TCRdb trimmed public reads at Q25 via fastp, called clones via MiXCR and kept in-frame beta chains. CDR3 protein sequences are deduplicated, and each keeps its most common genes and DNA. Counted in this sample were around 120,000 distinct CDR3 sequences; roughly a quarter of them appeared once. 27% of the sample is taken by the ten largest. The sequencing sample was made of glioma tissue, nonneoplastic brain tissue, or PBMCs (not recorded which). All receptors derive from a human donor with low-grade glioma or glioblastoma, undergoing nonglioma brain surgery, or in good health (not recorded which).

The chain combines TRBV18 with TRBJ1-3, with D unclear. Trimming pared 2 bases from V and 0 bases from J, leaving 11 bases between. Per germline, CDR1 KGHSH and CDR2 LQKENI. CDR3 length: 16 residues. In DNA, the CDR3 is TGTGCCAGCTCACCAACATCCCGATCCTCTGGAAACACCATATATTTT. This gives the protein CASSPTSRSSGNTIYF.

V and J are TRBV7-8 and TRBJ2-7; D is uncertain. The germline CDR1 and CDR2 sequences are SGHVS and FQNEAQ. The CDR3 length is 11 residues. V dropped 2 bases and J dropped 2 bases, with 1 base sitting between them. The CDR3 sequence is CASSLTYEQYV. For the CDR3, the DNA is TGTGCCAGCAGCTTAACCTACGAGCAGTACGTC.

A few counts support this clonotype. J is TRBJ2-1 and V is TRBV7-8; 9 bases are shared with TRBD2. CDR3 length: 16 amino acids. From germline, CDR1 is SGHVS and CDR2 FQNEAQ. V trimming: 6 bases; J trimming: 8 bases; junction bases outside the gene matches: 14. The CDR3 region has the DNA TGTGCCAGCAGATCACCGTGGCTAGCGGGGACGTATGAGCAGTTCTTC. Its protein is CASRSPWLAGTYEQFF.

Here the CDR3 reads CASIESGGAPYNEQFF. The CDR3 coding sequence is TGTGCCAGCATCGAATCGGGGGGTGCCCCCTACAATGAGCAGTTCTTC. The J gene is TRBJ2-1, the V gene TRBV6-6, with 7 bases that match TRBD2. The ends lost 7 bases at V and 2 bases at J; junction bases unmatched: 11. The CDR3 has 16 residues. Germline V gene sequence: CDR1 MNHNY, CDR2 SVGAGI (reference sequence).

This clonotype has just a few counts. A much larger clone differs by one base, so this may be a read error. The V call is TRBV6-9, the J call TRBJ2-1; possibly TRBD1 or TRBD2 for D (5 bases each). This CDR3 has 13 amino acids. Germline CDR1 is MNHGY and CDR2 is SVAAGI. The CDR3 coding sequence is TGTGCCAGCAGTTACACCCGGGGCAATGGGCAGTTCTTC. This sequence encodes CASSYTRGNGQFF.

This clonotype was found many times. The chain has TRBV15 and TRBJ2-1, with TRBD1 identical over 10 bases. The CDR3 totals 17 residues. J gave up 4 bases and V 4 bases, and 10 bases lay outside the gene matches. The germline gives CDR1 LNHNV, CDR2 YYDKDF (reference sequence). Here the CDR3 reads CATSTGTGVFQYNEQFF. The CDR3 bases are TGTGCCACCAGCACTGGGACAGGGGTTTTTCAATACAATGAGCAGTTCTTC.

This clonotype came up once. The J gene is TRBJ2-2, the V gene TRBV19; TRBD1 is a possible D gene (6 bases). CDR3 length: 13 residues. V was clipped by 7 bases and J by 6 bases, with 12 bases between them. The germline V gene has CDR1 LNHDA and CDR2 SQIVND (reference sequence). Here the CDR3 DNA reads TGTGCCAGTACCGGGACATCCCCCGGGGAGCTGTTTTTT. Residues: CASTGTSPGELFF.

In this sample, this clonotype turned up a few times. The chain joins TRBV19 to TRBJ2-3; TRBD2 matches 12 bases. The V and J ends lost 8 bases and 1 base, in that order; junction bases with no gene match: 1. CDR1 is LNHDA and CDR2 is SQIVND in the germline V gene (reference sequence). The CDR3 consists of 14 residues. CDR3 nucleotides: TGTGCCAGTCGGACTAGCGGGGGCACAGATACGCAGTATTTT. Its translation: CASRTSGGTDTQYF.

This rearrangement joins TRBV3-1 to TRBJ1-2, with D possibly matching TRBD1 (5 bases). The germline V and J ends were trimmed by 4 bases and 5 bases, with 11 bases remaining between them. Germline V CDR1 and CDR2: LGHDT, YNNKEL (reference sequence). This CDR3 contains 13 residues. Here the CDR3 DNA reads TGTGCCAGCAGCCCGGGACTGCTTTATGGCTACACCTTC. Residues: CASSPGLLYGYTF.